Included here is one TCR beta chain sequence, with context. The data originate from a study of regulatory T cells in long-lasting Graves disease. Arm-PCR of CDR3 regions and iRepertoire HTBI primers were the basis on which TCR beta libraries were built. In TCRdb, the multiplex PCR reads were re-called with MiXCR into one record per CDR3 protein. The sample carries over 650,000 distinct CDR3 sequences, 25% to 30% recorded once. Losses at the gene ends were 8 bases for V and 6 bases for J; bases not matched to a gene: 10. The CDR3 runs 14 residues. CDR1 is MNHNS and CDR2 is SASEGT in the germline V gene. Time point specified: persistent/refractory GD, antithyroid drugs over 5 years with positive TRAb. After RNA was extracted from PBMCs, the TCR library was made from it.

The TCR originated in a female donor with Graves disease. The chain links TRBV6-1 to TRBJ1-5; 7 nucleotides match TRBD1. The sample in question was peripheral blood mononuclear cells (PBMCs), obtained when the disease was refractory, from a patient treated with antithyroid drugs. CDR3 amino acids: CASAPGGAIQPQHF. The CDR3 region has the DNA TGTGCCAGCGCCCCAGGGGGGGCGATTCAGCCCCAGCATTTT.